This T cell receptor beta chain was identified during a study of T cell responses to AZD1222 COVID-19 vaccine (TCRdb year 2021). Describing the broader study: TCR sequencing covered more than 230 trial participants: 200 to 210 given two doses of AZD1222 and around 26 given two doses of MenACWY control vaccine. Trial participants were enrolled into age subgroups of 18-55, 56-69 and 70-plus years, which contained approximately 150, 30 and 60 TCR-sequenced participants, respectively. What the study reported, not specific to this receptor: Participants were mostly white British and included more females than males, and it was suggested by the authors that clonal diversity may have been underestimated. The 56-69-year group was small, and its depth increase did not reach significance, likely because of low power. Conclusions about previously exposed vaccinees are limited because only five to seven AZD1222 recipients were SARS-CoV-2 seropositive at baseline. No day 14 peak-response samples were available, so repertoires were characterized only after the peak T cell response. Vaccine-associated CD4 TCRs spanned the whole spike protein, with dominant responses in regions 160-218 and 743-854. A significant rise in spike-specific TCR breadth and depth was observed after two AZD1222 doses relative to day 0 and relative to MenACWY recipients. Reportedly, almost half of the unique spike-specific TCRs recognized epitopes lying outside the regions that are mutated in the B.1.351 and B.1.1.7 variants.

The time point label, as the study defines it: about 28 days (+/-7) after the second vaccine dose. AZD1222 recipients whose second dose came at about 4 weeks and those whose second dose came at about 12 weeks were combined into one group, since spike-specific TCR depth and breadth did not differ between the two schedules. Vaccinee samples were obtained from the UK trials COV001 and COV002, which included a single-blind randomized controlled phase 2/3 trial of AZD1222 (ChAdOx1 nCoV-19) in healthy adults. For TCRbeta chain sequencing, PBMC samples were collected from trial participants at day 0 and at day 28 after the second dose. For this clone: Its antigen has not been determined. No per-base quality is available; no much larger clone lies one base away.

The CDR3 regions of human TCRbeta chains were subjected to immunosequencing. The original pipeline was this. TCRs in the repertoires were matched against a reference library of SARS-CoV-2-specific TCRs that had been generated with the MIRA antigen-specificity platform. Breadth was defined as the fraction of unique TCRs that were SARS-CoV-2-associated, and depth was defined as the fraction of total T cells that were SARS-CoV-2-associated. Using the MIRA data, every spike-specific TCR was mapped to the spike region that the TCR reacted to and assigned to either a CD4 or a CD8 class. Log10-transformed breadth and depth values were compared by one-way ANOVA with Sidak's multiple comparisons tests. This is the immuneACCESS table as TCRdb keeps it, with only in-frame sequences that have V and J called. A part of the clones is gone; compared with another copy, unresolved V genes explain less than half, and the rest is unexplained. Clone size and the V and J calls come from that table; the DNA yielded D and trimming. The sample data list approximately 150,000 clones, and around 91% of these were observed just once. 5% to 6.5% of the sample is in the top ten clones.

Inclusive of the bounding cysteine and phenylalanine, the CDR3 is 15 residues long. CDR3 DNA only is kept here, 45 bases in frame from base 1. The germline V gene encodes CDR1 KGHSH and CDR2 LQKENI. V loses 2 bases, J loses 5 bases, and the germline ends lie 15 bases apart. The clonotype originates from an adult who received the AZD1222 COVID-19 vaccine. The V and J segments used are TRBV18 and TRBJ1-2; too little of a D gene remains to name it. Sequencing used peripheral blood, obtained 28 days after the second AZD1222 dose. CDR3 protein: CASSPRTDVGYGYTF. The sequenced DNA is TGTGCCAGCTCACCAAGGACGGATGTCGGGTATGGCTACACCTTC. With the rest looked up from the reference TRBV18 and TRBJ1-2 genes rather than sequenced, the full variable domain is NAGVMQNPRHLVRRRGQEARLRCSPMKGHSHVYWYRQLPEEGLKFMVYLQKENIIDESGMPKERFSAEFPKEGPSILRIQQVVRGDSAAYFCASSPRTDVGYGYTFGSGTRLTVV.